This record looks at one T cell receptor beta chain sequence and its context. This entry belongs to a study of OX40 agonist ivuxolimab in advanced cancers. Overall study context: Among those treated, three patients had partial responses, one with hepatocellular carcinoma and two with cutaneous melanoma.

Measured with immunoSEQ multiplex PCR; TCRdb has only the in-frame clones, and not every one. Of under 85,000 clones detected, 88% appear once; the ten largest clones hold about 4%. The ends lost 1 base at V and 2 bases at J; junction bases unmatched: 7. This CDR3 comprises 18 residues. CDR1 is MGHRA and CDR2 is YSYEKL in the germline V gene. Blood specimens came from baseline, cycle 4 day 1, and cycle 7 day 1. The sequence derives from an adult with an advanced solid tumor such as melanoma, head and neck, liver or kidney cancer. This specimen was CD4+ or CD8+ T cells sorted from blood, taken in a trial of the OX40 agonist ivuxolimab. The J gene is TRBJ2-1, the V gene TRBV4-1; 11 positions agree with TRBD2. CDR3 loop: CASSQGRPTSGTYNEQFF. CDR3 nucleotides: TGCGCCAGCAGCCAAGGTCGCCCGACTAGCGGGACCTACAATGAGCAGTTCTTC.